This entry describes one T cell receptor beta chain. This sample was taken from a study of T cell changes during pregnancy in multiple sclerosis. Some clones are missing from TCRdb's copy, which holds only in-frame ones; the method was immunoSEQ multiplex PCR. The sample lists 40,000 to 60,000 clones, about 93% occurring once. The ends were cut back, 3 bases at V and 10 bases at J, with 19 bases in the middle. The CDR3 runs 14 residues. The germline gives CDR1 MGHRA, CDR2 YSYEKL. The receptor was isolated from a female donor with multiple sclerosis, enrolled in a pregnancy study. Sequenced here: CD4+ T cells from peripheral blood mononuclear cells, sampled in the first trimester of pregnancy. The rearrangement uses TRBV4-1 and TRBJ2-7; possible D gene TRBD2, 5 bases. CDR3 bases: TGCGCCAGCAGCCATCCCAATGTAAGGGAGAAACAGTACTTC. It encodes CASSHPNVREKQYF.